The TCR beta chain under discussion was sequenced for a study of beta chain features in type 1 diabetes. Naive, central memory, regulatory and stem cell-like memory cells within the CD4+ compartment were sorted using CD45RO/CCR7/CD25/CD127/CD95/CD27. Regarding the study as a whole: Moderate yet significant TCRB CDR3 shortening was seen in Type 1 diabetes patients in all four CD4+ subsets.

The germline CDR1 and CDR2 sequences are SGHAT and FQNNGV. V was trimmed by 0 bases and J by 10 bases, leaving 7 bases between them. The CDR3 covers 12 residues. The investigators reverse transcribed all of the isolated RNA, so they sequenced expressed TCRB transcripts. Sequencing was performed with immunoSEQ multiplex PCR; in TCRdb, only in-frame clones are kept and a portion is missing. The sample records about 370,000 clones, around 10% being singletons. On this clone itself: Its antigen is unidentified.

This clonotype was sampled from a young man with type 1 diabetes. Sequencing was done on a sample of central memory CD4+ T cells from blood. V is TRBV11-2 and J is TRBJ2-1; D gene ambiguous. The CDR3 region has the DNA TGTGCCAGCAGCTTAGATTTTGGGGAGCAGTTCTTC. Protein product: CASSLDFGEQFF.